Listed below are T cell receptor beta chains from one sample, sequenced in a study of blood T cell repertoires in COVID-19. TCRdb's copy holds only in-frame clones and misses some; the assay was immunoSEQ multiplex PCR. In the table there are just over 300,000 clones, approximately 86% of which are singletons. Specimen: PBMCs or T cells enriched from blood (not recorded which). The receptors were sampled from a woman between 18 and 29 years old who had recovered from COVID-19. Both conserved end residues are trimmed from each CDR3. Fields, in order: J gene, V gene, clone size, CDR3 protein. A row's size may be missing; if present it is once, few, many or a size class.

>TRBJ2-2|TRBV24-1|.
ATSDLEQGPGELF
>TRBJ1-1|TRBV7-9|.
ASSPRTAHFEAF
>TRBJ2-7|TRBV7-9|.
ATRGEGTGTYEQY
>TRBJ2-1|TRBV2|.
ASSTEIAGYNEQF
>TRBJ1-1|TRBV14|.
ASSQGTGNEAF
>TRBJ2-5|TRBV2|.
ASSAGTSEWETQY
>TRBJ1-2|TRBV4-3|.
ASSQDQGYYGYT
>TRBJ2-2|TRBV5-1|.
ASSLIAGGGTGELF
>TRBJ2-7|TRBV4-3|.
ASSQAPEGPYEQY
>TRBJ1-6|TRBV28|.
ASRSAGPNSPLH
>TRBJ2-2|TRBV19|.
ASSRGRSDTGELF
>TRBJ1-1|TRBV7-8|.
ASSIPGGTEAF
>TRBJ2-1|TRBV19|.
ASSNGGELNEQF
>TRBJ1-2|TRBV24-1|.
ATSEAPPTDGYT
>TRBJ2-1|TRBV7-2|.
ASSLGRAIEQF
>TRBJ2-4|TRBV28|.
ASTPGRGAGNIQY
>TRBJ2-3|TRBV7-2|.
ASSQGLVTDTQY
>TRBJ1-2|TRBV3-1/TRBV3-2|once
ASSQDRTGFGYT
>TRBJ1-1|TRBV9|medium-sized
ASSVEGDRLTEAF
>TRBJ1-2|TRBV10-2|.
ASSGLLPRGYGYT
>TRBJ2-7|TRBV4-3|.
ASSQTRQYEQY
>TRBJ1-6|TRBV7-2|many
ASRQKQGIGINSPLH
>TRBJ2-7|TRBV6-5|.
ASNGSPYEQY
>TRBJ1-6|TRBV28|.
ASSLGQGIPPLH
>TRBJ1-1|TRBV18|.
ASSPIRDTEAF
>TRBJ1-2|TRBV18|.
ASSPVGHRNYGYT
>TRBJ1-4|TRBV2|.
ASTRNRGANEKLF
>TRBJ1-6|TRBV4-3|once
ASSQEWDTARPLH
>TRBJ2-2|TRBV7-9|.
ASSLISIQREALTGELF
>TRBJ2-5|TRBV30|.
AWKADGLASETQY
>TRBJ1-5|TRBV19|.
ASSIIGDPLGNQPQH
>TRBJ1-5|TRBV7-2|.
ASSQSGQSNQPQH
>TRBJ2-1|TRBV14|.
ASSQGLFPHEQF
>TRBJ2-3|TRBV28|.
ASSSFDEGLAGGVH
>TRBJ2-7|TRBV19|.
ASSIGTSGSYEQY
>TRBJ1-3|TRBV11-2|.
ASTPPQGFGNTIY
>TRBJ1-2|TRBV4-3|.
ASSQDGVGTYGYT
>TRBJ1-6|TRBV10-3|.
AISEIGQGMGSPLH
>TRBJ1-6|TRBV30|.
AWRPGVSSYNSPLH
>TRBJ1-5|TRBV7-9|.
ASSPRTDQPQH
>TRBJ1-2|TRBV3-1/TRBV3-2|.
ASKTGSRGYT
>TRBJ1-2|TRBV7-2|.
ASSPVGGDYGYT
>TRBJ1-2|TRBV6-6|.
ASRKQGAGYT
>TRBJ1-6|TRBV7-9|.
ASSTYQGRFSNSPLH
>TRBJ1-2|TRBV7-2|.
ASSFSSYGYT
>TRBJ2-1|TRBV5-1|.
ASSNDGSSYNEQF
>TRBJ2-7|TRBV6-5|.
ASSYSRFYEQY
>TRBJ2-7|TRBV13|.
ASSSNTLPEQY
>TRBJ2-6|TRBV5-5|once
ASSMDRAGANVLT
>TRBJ2-7|TRBV20-1|.
SASRTGTGWGSYEQY
>TRBJ2-1|TRBV4-1|.
ASSQLAGALYNEQF
>TRBJ1-5|TRBV19|few
ASSSGTGGH
>TRBJ1-2|TRBV5-1|.
ASSAGLDGYT
>TRBJ2-1|TRBV4-1|once
ASSQDRPLGNEQF
>TRBJ1-6|TRBV10-3|.
ALRAENSPLH